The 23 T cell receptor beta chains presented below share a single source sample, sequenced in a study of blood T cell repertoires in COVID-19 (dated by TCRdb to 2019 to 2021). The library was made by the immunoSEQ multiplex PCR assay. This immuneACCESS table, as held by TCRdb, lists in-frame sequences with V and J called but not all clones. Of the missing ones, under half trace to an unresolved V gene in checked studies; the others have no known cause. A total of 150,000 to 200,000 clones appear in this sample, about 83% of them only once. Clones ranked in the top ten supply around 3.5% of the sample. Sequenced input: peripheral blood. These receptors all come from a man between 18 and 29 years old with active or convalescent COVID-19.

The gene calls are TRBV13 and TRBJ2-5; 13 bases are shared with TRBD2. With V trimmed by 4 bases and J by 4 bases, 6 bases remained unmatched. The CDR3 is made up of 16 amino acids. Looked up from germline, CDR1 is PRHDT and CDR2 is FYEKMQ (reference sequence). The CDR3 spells CASSSGLAGWGETQYF. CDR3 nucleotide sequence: TGTGCCAGCAGCTCGGGACTAGCGGGATGGGGAGAGACCCAGTACTTC.

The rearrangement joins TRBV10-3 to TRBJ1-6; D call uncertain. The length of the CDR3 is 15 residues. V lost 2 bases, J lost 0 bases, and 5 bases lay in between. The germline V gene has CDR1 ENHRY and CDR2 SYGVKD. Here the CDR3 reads CAISEEYSYNSPLHF. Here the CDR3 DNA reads TGTGCCATCAGTGAGGAGTACTCCTATAATTCACCCCTCCACTTT.

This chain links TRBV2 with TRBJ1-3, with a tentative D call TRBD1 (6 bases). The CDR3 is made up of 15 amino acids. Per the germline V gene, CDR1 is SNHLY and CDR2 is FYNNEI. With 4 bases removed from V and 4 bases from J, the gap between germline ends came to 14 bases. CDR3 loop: CASSVGAGVGNTIYF. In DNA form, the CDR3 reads TGTGCCAGCAGTGTGGGCGCAGGGGTAGGAAACACCATATATTTT.

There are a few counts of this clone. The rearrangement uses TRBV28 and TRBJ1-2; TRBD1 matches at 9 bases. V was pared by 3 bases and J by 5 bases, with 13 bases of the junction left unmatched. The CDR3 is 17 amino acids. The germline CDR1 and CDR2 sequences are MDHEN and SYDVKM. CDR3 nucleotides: TGTGCCAGCAGTTTTCCTCCCGGGACAGGGAACGGGTATGGCTACACCTTC. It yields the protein CASSFPPGTGNGYGYTF.

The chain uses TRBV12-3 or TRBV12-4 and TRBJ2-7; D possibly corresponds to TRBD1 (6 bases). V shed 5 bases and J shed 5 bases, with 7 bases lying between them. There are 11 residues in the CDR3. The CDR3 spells CASSRGNEQYF. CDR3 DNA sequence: TGTGCCAGCAGTAGGGGGAACGAGCAGTACTTC.

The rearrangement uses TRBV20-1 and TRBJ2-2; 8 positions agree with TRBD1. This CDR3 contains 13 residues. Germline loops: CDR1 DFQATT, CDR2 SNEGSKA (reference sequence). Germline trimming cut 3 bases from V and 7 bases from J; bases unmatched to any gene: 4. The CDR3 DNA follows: TGCAGTGCTAGTCAGGGGGCGAGCGGGGAGCTGTTTTTT. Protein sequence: CSASQGASGELFF.

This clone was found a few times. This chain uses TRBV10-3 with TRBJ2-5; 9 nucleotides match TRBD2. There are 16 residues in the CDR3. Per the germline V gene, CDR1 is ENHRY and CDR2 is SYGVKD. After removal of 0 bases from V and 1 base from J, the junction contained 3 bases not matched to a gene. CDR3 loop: CAISESAGGVQETQYF. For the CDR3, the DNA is TGTGCCATCAGTGAGTCCGCGGGAGGGGTCCAAGAGACCCAGTACTTC.

The CDR3 DNA is TGTGCCAGCAGCACGGGACAGTTGAACACTGAAGCTTTCTTT. Its translation is CASSTGQLNTEAFF. The rearrangement uses TRBV28 and TRBJ1-1; 7 bases align to TRBD1. Germline CDR1 and CDR2: MDHEN and SYDVKM. The CDR3 sequence is 14 residues long. Unmatched junction bases numbered 4, after V lost 6 bases and J lost 0 bases.

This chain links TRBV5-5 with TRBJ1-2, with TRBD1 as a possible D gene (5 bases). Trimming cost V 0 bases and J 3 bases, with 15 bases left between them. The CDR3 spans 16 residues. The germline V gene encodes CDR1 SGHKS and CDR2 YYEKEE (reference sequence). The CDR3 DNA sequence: TGTGCCAGCAGCTTGGCTACAGGCCCCCCGGACTATGGCTACACCTTC. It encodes CASSLATGPPDYGYTF.

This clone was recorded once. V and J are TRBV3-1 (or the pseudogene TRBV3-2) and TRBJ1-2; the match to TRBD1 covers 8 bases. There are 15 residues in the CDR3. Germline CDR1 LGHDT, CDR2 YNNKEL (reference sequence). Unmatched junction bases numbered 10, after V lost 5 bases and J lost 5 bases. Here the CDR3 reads CASSEAQGARYGYTF. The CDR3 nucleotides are TGTGCCAGCAGCGAGGCTCAGGGGGCTAGATATGGCTACACCTTC.

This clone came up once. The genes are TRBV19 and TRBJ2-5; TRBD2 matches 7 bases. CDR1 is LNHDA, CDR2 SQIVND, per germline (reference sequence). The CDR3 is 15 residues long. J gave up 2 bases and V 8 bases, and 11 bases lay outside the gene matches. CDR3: CASQGHGGGQETQYF. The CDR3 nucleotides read TGTGCCAGTCAAGGGCACGGCGGGGGACAAGAGACCCAGTACTTC.

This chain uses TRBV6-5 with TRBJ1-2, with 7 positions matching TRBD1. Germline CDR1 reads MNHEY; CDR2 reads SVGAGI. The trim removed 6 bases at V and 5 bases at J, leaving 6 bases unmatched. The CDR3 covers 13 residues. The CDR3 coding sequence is TGTGCCAGCAGCCAAACAGGGGAGTATGGCTACACCTTC. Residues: CASSQTGEYGYTF.

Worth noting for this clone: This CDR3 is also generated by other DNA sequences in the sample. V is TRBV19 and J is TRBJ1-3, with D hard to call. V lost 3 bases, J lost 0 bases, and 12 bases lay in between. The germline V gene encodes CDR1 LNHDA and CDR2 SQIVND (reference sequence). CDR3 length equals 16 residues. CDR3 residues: CASSIRTGSSGNTIYF. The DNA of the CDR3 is TGTGCCAGTAGTATTCGGACGGGAAGCTCTGGAAACACCATATATTTT. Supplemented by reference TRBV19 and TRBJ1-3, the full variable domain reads DGGITQSPKYLFRKEGQNVTLSCEQNLNHDAMYWYRQDPGQGLRLIYYSQIVNDFQKGDIAEGYSVSREKKESFPLTVTSAQKNPTAFYLCASSIRTGSSGNTIYFGEGSWLTVV.

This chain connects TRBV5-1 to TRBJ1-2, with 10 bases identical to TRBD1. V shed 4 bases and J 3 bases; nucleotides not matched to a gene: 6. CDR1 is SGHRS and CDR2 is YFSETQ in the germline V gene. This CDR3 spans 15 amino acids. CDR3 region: CASSRGTGVDYGYTF. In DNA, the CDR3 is TGCGCCAGCAGCCGCGGGACAGGGGTCGACTATGGCTACACCTTC.

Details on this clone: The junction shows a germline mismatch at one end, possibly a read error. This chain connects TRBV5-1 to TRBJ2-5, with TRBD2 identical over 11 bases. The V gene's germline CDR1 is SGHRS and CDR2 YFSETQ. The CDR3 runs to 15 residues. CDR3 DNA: TGCGCCAGCAGGTTGGGACTAGCGGTCCAAGAGACCCAGTACTTC. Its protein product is CASRLGLAVQETQYF.

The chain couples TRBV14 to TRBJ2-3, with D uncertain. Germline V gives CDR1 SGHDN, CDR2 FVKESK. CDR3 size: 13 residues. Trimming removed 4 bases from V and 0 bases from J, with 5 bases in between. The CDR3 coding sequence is TGTGCCAGCAGCCTCTATAGCACAGATACGCAGTATTTT. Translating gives CASSLYSTDTQYF.

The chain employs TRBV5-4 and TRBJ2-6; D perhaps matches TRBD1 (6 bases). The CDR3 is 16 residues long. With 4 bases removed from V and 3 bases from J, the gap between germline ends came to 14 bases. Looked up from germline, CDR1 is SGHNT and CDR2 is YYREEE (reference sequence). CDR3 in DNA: TGTGCCAGCAGCCGCCAAGGACAGATTGGGGCCAACGTCCTGACTTTC. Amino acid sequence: CASSRQGQIGANVLTF.

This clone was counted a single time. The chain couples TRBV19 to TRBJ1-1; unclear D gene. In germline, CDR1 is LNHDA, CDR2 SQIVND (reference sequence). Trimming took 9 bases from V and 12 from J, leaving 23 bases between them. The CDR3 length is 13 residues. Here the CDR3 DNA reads TGTGCCAGCCACCAGACTGGGCCCCGGGGTTCTTTCTTT. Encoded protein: CASHQTGPRGSFF.

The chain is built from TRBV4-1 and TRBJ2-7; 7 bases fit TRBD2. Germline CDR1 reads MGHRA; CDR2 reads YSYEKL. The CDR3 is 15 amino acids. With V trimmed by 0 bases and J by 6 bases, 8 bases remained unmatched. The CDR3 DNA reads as TGCGCCAGCAGCCAAGATCCCGGGACTACCTCCGAGCAGTACGTC. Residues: CASSQDPGTTSEQYV.

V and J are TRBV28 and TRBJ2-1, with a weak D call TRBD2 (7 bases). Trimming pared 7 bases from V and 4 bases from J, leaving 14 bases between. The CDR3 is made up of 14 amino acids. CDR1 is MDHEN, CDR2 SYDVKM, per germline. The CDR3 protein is CASTGGGGYNEQFF. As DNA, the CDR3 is TGTGCCAGCACCGGGGGAGGGGGTTACAATGAGCAGTTCTTC.

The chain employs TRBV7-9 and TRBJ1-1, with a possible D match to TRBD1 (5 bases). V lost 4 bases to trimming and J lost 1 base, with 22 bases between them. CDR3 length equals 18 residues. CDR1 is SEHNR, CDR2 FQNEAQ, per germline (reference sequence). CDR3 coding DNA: TGTGCCAGCAGCTCCGTGCACCTACTGACAGACGAGAACACTGAAGCTTTCTTT. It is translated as CASSSVHLLTDENTEAFF.

CDR3 loop: CAWDYGKTGNTIYF. The CDR3 DNA reads as TGTGCCTGGGATTACGGGAAAACTGGAAACACCATATATTTT. The chain recombines TRBV30 with TRBJ1-3; D gene ambiguous. CDR3 length equals 14 residues. CDR1 is GTSNPN and CDR2 is SVGIG in the germline V gene (reference sequence). Trimming took 5 bases from V and 2 from J, leaving 13 bases between them.

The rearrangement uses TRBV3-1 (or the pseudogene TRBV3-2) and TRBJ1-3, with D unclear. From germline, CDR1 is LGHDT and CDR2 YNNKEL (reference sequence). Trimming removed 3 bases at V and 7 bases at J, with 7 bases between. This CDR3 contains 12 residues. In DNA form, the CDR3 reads TGTGCCAGCAGCCACCTTCGGAACACCATATATTTT. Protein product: CASSHLRNTIYF.